The clone carrying this T cell receptor (beta chain) was seen repeatedly, ten times or more. Its target is unknown. Time point meaning: patch test 2, 6 weeks after DPC sensitization. Treatment in this sample: therapeutic diphenylcyclopropenone sensitization with weekly scalp DPC. Blood draws preceded each patch test application. The data derive from a study of human T cells and chemical hapten exposure. Study-wide results and limits: With regard to DPC sensitization, TCRs above 1 in 1000 frequency did not change. Patch test score rose with PT1 expanded TCR count, significant at thresholds 8, 16 and 32, not 4.

Library preparation tagged each individual cDNA molecule with a unique molecular identifier. Each CDR3 protein gets one entry after TCRdb re-called the RACE reads with MiXCR. The sample lists approximately 110,000 distinct CDR3 sequences, 9% to 9.5% occurring once. This sequence was found in a woman between 40 and 50 years old with alopecia areata. Some clones in this sample may be carry-over from other donors' samples. Source: whole blood, taken in connection with sensitization to the hapten diphenylcyclopropenone (DPC).

CDR3 loop: CASRPTGSYEQYF. CDR3 coding DNA: TGTGCCAGCAGACCTACAGGGTCCTACGAGCAGTACTTC. The chain has TRBV7-2 and TRBJ2-7; D possibly corresponds to TRBD1 (6 bases). V was cut by 6 bases and J by 1 base, with 10 bases left in between. Germline values: CDR1 SGHTA, CDR2 FQGNSA. The CDR3 has 13 amino acids.